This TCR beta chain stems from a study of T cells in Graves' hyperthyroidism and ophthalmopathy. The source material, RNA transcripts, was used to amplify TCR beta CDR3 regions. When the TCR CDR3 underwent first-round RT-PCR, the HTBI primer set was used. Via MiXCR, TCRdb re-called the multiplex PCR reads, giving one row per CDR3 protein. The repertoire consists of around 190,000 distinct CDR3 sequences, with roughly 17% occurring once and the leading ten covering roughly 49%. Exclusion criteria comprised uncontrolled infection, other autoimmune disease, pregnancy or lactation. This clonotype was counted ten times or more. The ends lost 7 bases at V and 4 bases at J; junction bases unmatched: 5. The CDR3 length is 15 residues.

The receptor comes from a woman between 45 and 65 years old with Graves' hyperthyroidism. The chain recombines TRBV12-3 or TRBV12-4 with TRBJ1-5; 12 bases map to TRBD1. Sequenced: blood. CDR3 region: CASTTGQGANQPQHF. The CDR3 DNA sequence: TGTGCCAGCACCACGGGACAGGGGGCTAATCAGCCCCAGCATTTT.